A selection of T cell receptor beta chains follows, all from one sample in a study of spatial heterogeneity in lung cancer. In TCRdb, the 5' RACE reads were re-called with MiXCR into one record per CDR3 protein. The sample has roughly 79,000 distinct CDR3 sequences; roughly 8% are singletons. Here the sequenced sample was PBMCs, taken at surgery. These receptor sequences come from a male donor with early-stage non-small cell lung cancer. Both conserved end residues are part of each CDR3. D genes are given only for firm matches. Size is omitted from some rows. Given values are once, few, many or a class for expanded clones.

D gene | J gene | V gene | clone size | CDR3 DNA | CDR3 protein
. | TRBJ1-1 | TRBV9 | many | TGTGCCAGCAGCGTAAGCGAGAACACTGAAGCTTTCTTT | CASSVSENTEAFF
TRBD1 | TRBJ2-1 | TRBV12-3/TRBV12-4 | many | TGTGCCAGCAGTCCCGGACAGGAATCCTACAATGAGCAGTTCTTC | CASSPGQESYNEQFF
TRBD1 | TRBJ2-5 | TRBV7-8 | many | TGTGCCAGCAGCTTATATTTGGACAGGGAGGAAGAGACCCAGTACTTC | CASSLYLDREEETQYF
TRBD2 | TRBJ2-3 | TRBV19 | few | TGTGCCAGTAGGACTAGCGGCACAGATACGCAGTATTTT | CASRTSGTDTQYF
. | TRBJ2-1 | TRBV6-2/TRBV6-3 | many | TGTGCCAGCAGTTACTCGGGTCAAGAACGGTACAATGAGCAGTTCTTC | CASSYSGQERYNEQFF
TRBD2 | TRBJ2-1 | TRBV4-1 | many | TGCGCCAGCAGCCAAGGGGGACTAGCGGGCCGCAATGAGCAGTTCTTC | CASSQGGLAGRNEQFF
TRBD1 | TRBJ2-7 | TRBV30 | many | TGTGCCTGGAGCAGACAGGGATACCCCTACGAGCAGTACTTC | CAWSRQGYPYEQYF
. | TRBJ2-1 | TRBV11-2 | . | TGTGCCAGCAGCCTATCCCGTTCACAGTACAGGGACAATGAGCAGTTCTTC | CASSLSRSQYRDNEQFF
TRBD2 | TRBJ2-2 | TRBV6-5 | few | TGTGCCAGCAGCCCCGGACTAGCGTTCGGGGAGCTGTTTTTT | CASSPGLAFGELFF
. | TRBJ1-5 | TRBV6-1 | . | TGTGCCAGCTTTTTCCGGGGAGGGACTGGGGGAAATCAGCCCCAGCATTTT | CASFFRGGTGGNQPQHF
TRBD1 | TRBJ2-2 | TRBV7-9 | many | TGTGCCAGCAGGACCAGGGGGAGCGTCCTCACCGGGGAGCTGTTTTTT | CASRTRGSVLTGELFF
. | TRBJ1-6 | TRBV12-3/TRBV12-4 | few | TGTGCCAGCACGAGGGGGAATTCACCCCTCCACTTT | CASTRGNSPLHF
TRBD2 | TRBJ2-1 | TRBV20-1 | few | TGCAGTGCCTACGACTACGGACTAGCGGGAAAAAATGAGCAGTTCTTC | CSAYDYGLAGKNEQFF
. | TRBJ2-3 | TRBV6-2/TRBV6-3 | once | TGTGCCAGCACCGAGGTAGCTTTCACAGATACGCAGTATTTT | CASTEVAFTDTQYF
. | TRBJ2-7 | TRBV2 | many | TGTGCCAGCAGTGAGGACAGATACTACGAGCAGTACTTC | CASSEDRYYEQYF
. | TRBJ2-1 | TRBV5-1 | many | TGCGCCAGCAGCTTAGTAGGGGACGAGCAGTTCTTC | CASSLVGDEQFF
. | TRBJ1-1 | TRBV7-3 | . | TGTGCCAGCAGCTTGGTTCCCGCGGGCACCGAAGCTTTCTTT | CASSLVPAGTEAFF
. | TRBJ1-5 | TRBV20-1 | many | TGCAGTGCTAGTTCGGGGGGGCGCGATCAGCCCCAGCATTTT | CSASSGGRDQPQHF
. | TRBJ2-5 | TRBV30 | many | TGTGCCTGCTCCACGTCCGAGACCCAGTACTTC | CACSTSETQYF
. | TRBJ1-4 | TRBV11-2 | many | TGTGCCAGCAGCTCACTCGGACAGAGGACTGCAACTAATGAAAAACTGTTTTTT | CASSSLGQRTATNEKLFF